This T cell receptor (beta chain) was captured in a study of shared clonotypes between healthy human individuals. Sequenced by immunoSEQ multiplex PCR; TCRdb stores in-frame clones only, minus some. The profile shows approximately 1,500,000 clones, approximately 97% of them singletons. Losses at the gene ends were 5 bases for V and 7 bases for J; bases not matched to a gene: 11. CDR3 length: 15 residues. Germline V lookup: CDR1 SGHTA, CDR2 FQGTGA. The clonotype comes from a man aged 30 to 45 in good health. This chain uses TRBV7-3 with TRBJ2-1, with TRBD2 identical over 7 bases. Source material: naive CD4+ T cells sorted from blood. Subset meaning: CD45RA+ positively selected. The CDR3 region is CASSQTSNRVNEQFF. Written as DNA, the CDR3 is TGTGCCAGCAGCCAGACTAGCAATCGGGTAAATGAGCAGTTCTTC.